This TCR beta chain was captured by sequencing in a study of blood T cell repertoires in COVID-19. The repertoire was sequenced with immunoSEQ multiplex PCR; TCRdb's copy has only in-frame clones and lacks some. The sample has 20,000 to 30,000 clones; around 90% are singletons. CDR3 length equals 12 residues. Germline CDR1 and CDR2: MGHDK and SYGVNS. With 6 bases clipped from V and 6 bases from J, the junction kept 4 bases outside the gene matches. This receptor was identified in a man in his 70s with acute or convalescent COVID-19. The chain has TRBV25-1 and TRBJ1-2, with 7 bases matching TRBD1. Input material: peripheral blood. The CDR3 sequence: CASRIQGHGYTF. In nucleotides, the CDR3 is TGTGCCAGCAGAATACAGGGGCATGGCTACACCTTC.